This TCR beta chain was retrieved from a study of regulatory dendritic cells for organ transplantation. The germline V gene encodes CDR1 SGDLS and CDR2 YYNGEE. V dropped 0 bases and J dropped 2 bases, with 12 bases sitting between them. There are 15 residues in the CDR3. Some clones are missing from TCRdb's copy, which holds only in-frame ones; the method was immunoSEQ multiplex PCR. The sample shows 30,000 to 45,000 clones, around nine tenths of them seen only once. The chain combines TRBV9 with TRBJ2-7; D may be TRBD1 (8 bases). The sample consisted of naive CD8+ T cells from blood. The subset is: CD45RA+ naive T cells. This receptor was obtained from a human donor in good health. CDR3 sequence reads: CASSVETGGAYEQYF. CDR3 sequence (DNA): TGTGCCAGCAGCGTAGAAACAGGGGGGGCCTACGAGCAGTACTTC. Based on the CDR3 plus reference TRBV9 and TRBJ2-7, the full variable domain is DSGVTQTPKHLITATGQRVTLRCSPRSGDLSVYWYQQSLDQGLQFLIQYYNGEERAKGNILERFSAQQFPDLHSELNLSSLELGDSALYFCASSVETGGAYEQYFGPGTRLTVT.